This passage covers 3 T cell receptor beta chains from one sample sequenced in a study of spatial heterogeneity in lung cancer. Study results and caveats: Counts of expanded alpha and beta TCRs within tumors tracked the tumor nonsynonymous mutation count.

TCRdb analysed the 5' RACE reads with MiXCR anew, one entry per CDR3 protein. Of 15,000 to 20,000 distinct CDR3 sequences listed, 6.2% are singletons. These receptors have no known antigen. Stated time point: sample taken at primary tumor resection. Sequencing was performed on lung tumor tissue, taken at surgery. The origin of the receptors is a male donor with early-stage non-small cell lung cancer.

This clonotype is deemed medium-sized. This chain joins TRBV6-5 and TRBJ2-5, with 8 bases fitting TRBD1. Per germline, CDR1 MNHEY and CDR2 SVGAGI. The CDR3 spans 17 residues. After removal of 6 bases from V and 0 bases from J, the junction contained 12 bases not matched to a gene. The CDR3 loop is CASRGRRDRRYQETQYF. Here the CDR3 DNA reads TGTGCCAGCAGAGGACGCCGGGACAGGAGGTACCAAGAGACCCAGTACTTC.

This clonotype has ten or more counts. The genes are TRBV14 and TRBJ2-1; D is ambiguous. Trimming stripped 0 bases from V and 0 bases from J, with 12 bases between. CDR1 SGHDN and CDR2 FVKESK come from the germline V gene. This CDR3 comprises 17 residues. CDR3 in amino acids: CASSQDFGGGSYNEQFF. The CDR3 DNA is TGTGCCAGCAGCCAAGATTTCGGCGGCGGCTCCTACAATGAGCAGTTCTTC. The whole variable domain, filled in from reference TRBV14 and TRBJ2-1, reads EAGVTQFPSHSVIEKGQTVTLRCDPISGHDNLYWYRRVMGKEIKFLLHFVKESKQDESGMPNNRFLAERTGGTYSTLKVQPAELEDSGVYFCASSQDFGGGSYNEQFFGPGTRLTVL.

The rearrangement uses TRBV5-1 and TRBJ1-1; D may be TRBD1 (5 bases). The V and J ends lost 0 bases and 0 bases respectively, with 6 bases between them. Germline V gene sequence: CDR1 SGHRS, CDR2 YFSETQ. The CDR3 is 14 amino acids. CDR3 sequence: CASSLGQMNTEAFF. The CDR3 region has the DNA TGCGCCAGCAGCTTGGGACAGATGAACACTGAAGCTTTCTTT. The variable domain in full, completed from reference TRBV5-1 and TRBJ1-1, reads KAGVTQTPRYLIKTRGQQVTLSCSPISGHRSVSWYQQTPGQGLQFLFEYFSETQRNKGNFPGRFSGRQFSNSRSEMNVSTLELGDSALYLCASSLGQMNTEAFFGQGTRLTVV.